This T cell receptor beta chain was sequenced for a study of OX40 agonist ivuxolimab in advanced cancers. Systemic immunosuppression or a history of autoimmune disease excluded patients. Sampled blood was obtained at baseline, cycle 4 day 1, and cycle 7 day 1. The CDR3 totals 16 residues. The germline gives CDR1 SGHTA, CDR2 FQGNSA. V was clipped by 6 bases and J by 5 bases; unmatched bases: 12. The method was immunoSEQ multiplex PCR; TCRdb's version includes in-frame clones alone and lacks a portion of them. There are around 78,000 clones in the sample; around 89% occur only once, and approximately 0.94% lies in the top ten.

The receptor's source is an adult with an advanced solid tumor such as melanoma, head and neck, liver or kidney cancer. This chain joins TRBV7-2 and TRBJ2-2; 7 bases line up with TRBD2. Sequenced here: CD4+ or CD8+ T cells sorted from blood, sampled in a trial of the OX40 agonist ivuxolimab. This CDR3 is CASRPASGIWTGELFF. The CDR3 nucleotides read TGTGCCAGCAGGCCAGCTAGCGGAATATGGACCGGGGAGCTGTTTTTT. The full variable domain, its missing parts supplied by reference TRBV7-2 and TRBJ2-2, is GAGVSQSPSNKVTEKGKDVELRCDPISGHTALYWYRQSLGQGLEFLIYFQGNSAPDKSGLPSDRFSAERTGGSVSTLTIQRTQQEDSAVYLCASRPASGIWTGELFFGEGSRLTVL.